The 30 T cell receptor beta chains below come from one sample, sequenced in a study of CD8+ T cells in alopecia areata. The treatment denotes: oral pan-JAK inhibitor, 5-10 mg twice daily. Reverse transcribed after extraction, RNA yielded cDNA as the sequencing template. Method: immunoSEQ multiplex PCR; TCRdb's copy keeps in-frame clones and lacks some. Of about 190,000 clones listed, approximately 56% are singletons. The specimen was CD4+ T cells sorted from blood, collected at week 4, from a patient treated with tofacitinib. Every receptor here comes from a human donor with alopecia areata.

This clone has a handful of counts. V gene TRBV6-5 combines with J gene TRBJ2-1; the D is unclear. CDR3 length: 12 residues. Germline CDR1 is MNHEY and CDR2 is SVGAGI. Trimming took off 4 bases at V and 8 bases at J, with 9 bases between the two ends. The CDR3 region is CASSSARDEQFF. CDR3 nucleotide sequence: TGTGCCAGCAGTTCGGCCCGGGATGAGCAGTTCTTC.

This chain uses TRBV5-6 with TRBJ2-5; TRBD1 is a possible D gene (6 bases). The germline gives CDR1 SGHDT, CDR2 YYEEEE. The ends were cut back, 1 base at V and 4 bases at J, with 20 bases in the middle. The CDR3 runs to 17 residues. The CDR3 here is CASSLWVARGRGETQYF. As DNA, the CDR3 is TGTGCCAGCAGCTTGTGGGTAGCTCGAGGCAGGGGAGAGACCCAGTACTTC.

The chain has TRBV7-9 and TRBJ1-4; D unclear. Trimming cost V 4 bases and J 4 bases, with 7 bases left between them. CDR3 length: 13 amino acids. From germline, CDR1 is SEHNR and CDR2 FQNEAQ (reference sequence). The CDR3 protein is CASSSQINEKLFF. CDR3 nucleotide sequence: TGTGCCAGCAGCTCCCAGATTAATGAAAAACTGTTTTTT.

This clone was observed once. The V and J genes are TRBV5-4 and TRBJ2-5; D assignment may be TRBD1 or TRBD2 (5 bases each). The CDR3 loop spans 13 amino acids. Germline-derived CDR1 and CDR2 are SGHNT and YYREEE (reference sequence). V was trimmed by 3 bases and J by 4 bases, leaving 10 bases between them. CDR3: CASSSPGPETQYF. The CDR3, as DNA: TGTGCCAGCAGCTCGCCGGGACCAGAGACCCAGTACTTC.

This clone was recorded a few times. The chain joins TRBV6-6 to TRBJ1-5; a possible D gene is TRBD1 (5 bases). With 6 bases removed from V and 0 bases from J, the gap between germline ends came to 9 bases. This CDR3 is 14 amino acids long. CDR1 is MNHNY, CDR2 SVGAGI, per germline (reference sequence). The CDR3 loop reads CASRRQNSNQPQHF. The CDR3, as DNA: TGTGCCAGCAGGCGACAGAATAGCAATCAGCCCCAGCATTTT.

This clone showed up just a few times. The chain recombines TRBV29-1 with TRBJ2-2; D possibly matches TRBD1 or TRBD2 (5 bases each). The CDR3 extends over 14 amino acids. Germline V lookup: CDR1 SQVTM, CDR2 ANQGSEA. CDR3 DNA: TGCGCCGGGGCCCATTCGGCTAGCACCGGGGAGCTGTTTTTT. The encoded protein is CAGAHSASTGELFF.

This rearrangement joins TRBV4-2 to TRBJ2-7; a possible D gene is TRBD2 (6 bases). This CDR3 has 17 amino acids. The V and J ends lost 2 bases and 7 bases respectively, with 24 bases between them. CDR1 LGHNA and CDR2 YNFKEQ come from the germline V gene. As DNA, the CDR3 is TGTGCCAGCAGCCAACTACGGGGAGGCGGGATGCCTAAGGAGCAGTACTTC. This codes for CASSQLRGGGMPKEQYF.

The genes are TRBV7-8 and TRBJ2-6; D is uncertain. In germline, CDR1 is SGHVS, CDR2 FQNEAQ. V was shortened by 4 bases and J by 3 bases, with 10 bases between the two germline ends. This CDR3 spans 15 amino acids. CDR3 bases: TGTGCCAGCAGCTCGAGAAGTAGTGGGGCCAACGTCCTGACTTTC. Protein: CASSSRSSGANVLTF.

This clone turned up a few times. The chain recombines TRBV5-6 with TRBJ2-7; possible D gene TRBD1, 6 bases. Germline V gene data show CDR1 as SGHDT and CDR2 as YYEEEE. V lost 4 bases to trimming and J lost 3 bases, with 17 bases between them. This CDR3 is 15 amino acids long. Here the CDR3 reads CASSRRTVGYYEQYF. The DNA for the CDR3 is TGTGCCAGCAGCCGAAGGACAGTGGGGTACTACGAGCAGTACTTC.

The V call is TRBV29-1, the J call TRBJ2-1; 9 bases agree with TRBD1. Germline CDR1 is SQVTM and CDR2 is ANQGSEA. There are 13 residues in the CDR3. With 7 bases clipped from V and 9 bases from J, the junction kept 10 bases outside the gene matches. The CDR3 bases are TGCAGCGGGACCGGGACAGGGTGGTCTGAGCAGTTCTTC. This sequence encodes CSGTGTGWSEQFF.

The chain uses TRBV29-1 and TRBJ2-5; 9 positions match TRBD1. From germline, CDR1 is SQVTM and CDR2 ANQGSEA. V gave up 4 bases and J gave up 1 base; unmatched junction bases: 4. This CDR3 has 14 amino acids. For the CDR3, the DNA is TGCAGCGTTGCGACAGGGGGATTCCAAGAGACCCAGTACTTC. Its protein is CSVATGGFQETQYF.

The chain couples TRBV4-2 to TRBJ2-5, with D perhaps matching TRBD2 (5 bases). Germline CDR1 is LGHNA and CDR2 is YNFKEQ. The V gene lost 0 bases and the J gene lost 2 bases, with 13 bases spanning the gap. This CDR3 comprises 16 residues. CDR3 nucleotide sequence: TGTGCCAGCAGCCAAGATCCGGCTAGCAGACAAGAGACCCAGTACTTC. Its protein is CASSQDPASRQETQYF.

This clone was picked up a small number of times. The chain carries TRBV30 and TRBJ1-1, with D unclear. The CDR3 runs 13 residues. Deletions cut 3 bases from V and 4 bases from J, with 12 bases between. Germline loops: CDR1 GTSNPN, CDR2 SVGIG (reference sequence). As DNA, the CDR3 is TGTGCCTGGAGGTTTGGTAGGTTCACTGAAGCTTTCTTT. It yields the protein CAWRFGRFTEAFF.

This clone has only a few counts. Other nucleotide sequences from this sample produce the same CDR3. The chain couples TRBV29-1 to TRBJ2-7; D may be TRBD1 or TRBD2 (5 bases each). Per germline, CDR1 SQVTM and CDR2 ANQGSEA. This CDR3 contains 12 residues. Trimming shortened V by 4 bases and J by 3 bases, and 10 bases separated the two germline ends. CDR3 nucleotide sequence: TGCAGCGTTGGGGACGGGATCTACGAGCAGTACTTC. Translating it yields CSVGDGIYEQYF.

This clone was detected a few times. The CDR3 nucleotides read TGTGCCAGCAGCTGGGAGTTCTCCTCTGGAAACACCATATATTTT. It codes for CASSWEFSSGNTIYF. The chain employs TRBV7-2 and TRBJ1-3; D uncertain. Trimming took 4 bases from V and 0 from J, leaving 10 bases between them. Germline CDR1 reads SGHTA; CDR2 reads FQGNSA. This CDR3 spans 15 amino acids.

This clone has just a few counts. V gene TRBV7-3 combines with J gene TRBJ2-7; perhaps TRBD1 as D (5 bases). The germline V gene encodes CDR1 SGHTA and CDR2 FQGTGA. The CDR3 covers 14 residues. V was clipped by 5 bases and J by 4 bases, with 15 bases between them. In DNA, the CDR3 is TGTGCCAGCAGCGTAGGGGATTTCGGGTACGAGCAGTACTTC. Protein product: CASSVGDFGYEQYF.

This clone has more than one count but fewer than ten. The V and J genes are TRBV5-1 and TRBJ2-1; D possibly uses TRBD1 or TRBD2 (5 bases each). The germline CDR1 and CDR2 sequences are SGHRS and YFSETQ. V was pared by 6 bases and J by 8 bases, with 15 bases between. This CDR3 comprises 13 residues. The CDR3 here is CASTTGGGDEQFF. The DNA for the CDR3 is TGCGCCAGCACGACGGGTGGGGGTGATGAGCAGTTCTTC.

The rearrangement links TRBV18 to TRBJ2-1, with 13 bases that match TRBD2. There are 17 residues in the CDR3. The trim removed 0 bases at V and 5 bases at J, leaving 4 bases unmatched. Germline values: CDR1 KGHSH, CDR2 LQKENI. This chain's CDR3 is CASSPPTSGRMNNEQFF. CDR3 in DNA: TGTGCCAGCTCACCACCGACTAGCGGGAGGATGAACAATGAGCAGTTCTTC. Full variable domain (missing parts from reference TRBV18 and TRBJ2-1): NAGVMQNPRHLVRRRGQEARLRCSPMKGHSHVYWYRQLPEEGLKFMVYLQKENIIDESGMPKERFSAEFPKEGPSILRIQQVVRGDSAAYFCASSPPTSGRMNNEQFFGPGTRLTVL.

This clone turned up a few times. The chain has TRBV6-1 and TRBJ2-7; 8 nucleotides match TRBD2. This CDR3 has 17 residues. Trimming cost V 2 bases and J 7 bases; bases outside gene matches: 16. Germline V gives CDR1 MNHNS, CDR2 SASEGT. Here the CDR3 DNA reads TGTGCCAGCAGTGAATTCCGGGGGGGGAACGTCCCGCGTGAGCAGTACTTC. Translating gives CASSEFRGGNVPREQYF.

This clone was detected a few times. V is TRBV27 and J is TRBJ1-2; a weak D match, TRBD1 (5 bases). The CDR3 is made up of 12 amino acids. V gave up 5 bases and J gave up 8 bases, with 12 bases separating them. The V gene's germline CDR1 is MNHEY and CDR2 SMNVEV (reference sequence). The CDR3 DNA sequence: TGTGCCAGCAGTCCGGCAGGGTTCGGCTACACCTTC. It is translated as CASSPAGFGYTF.

This clone was seen a few times. V is TRBV29-1 and J is TRBJ2-7; tentative D call: TRBD1 (6 bases). CDR3 size: 15 residues. Germline values: CDR1 SQVTM, CDR2 ANQGSEA. Trimming took 7 bases from V and 4 from J, leaving 23 bases between them. The CDR3 region is CSATLLTGKGYEQYF. The CDR3 DNA sequence: TGCAGCGCTACATTACTAACAGGGAAAGGATACGAGCAGTACTTC.

The chain employs TRBV27 and TRBJ2-5; 7 nucleotides match TRBD1. Germline CDR1 and CDR2: MNHEY and SMNVEV (reference sequence). V shed 4 bases and J 2 bases; nucleotides not matched to a gene: 7. The length of the CDR3 is 15 residues. CDR3 in amino acids: CASSSEGGGQETQYF. CDR3 in DNA: TGTGCCAGCAGTTCTGAAGGGGGCGGGCAAGAGACCCAGTACTTC.

This clone was detected only a few times. The rearrangement joins TRBV5-1 to TRBJ2-2; D perhaps matches TRBD1 (6 bases). V shed 4 bases and J shed 8 bases, with 15 bases lying between them. The CDR3 sequence is 14 residues long. CDR1 is SGHRS and CDR2 is YFSETQ in the germline V gene. The chain's CDR3 is CASSQGHVAGELFF. DNA of the CDR3: TGCGCCAGCAGCCAGGGACACGTAGCGGGGGAGCTGTTTTTT.

This rearrangement joins TRBV2 to TRBJ2-7; D is perhaps TRBD1 (6 bases). There are 13 residues in the CDR3. Germline V lookup: CDR1 SNHLY, CDR2 FYNNEI. V was cut by 7 bases and J by 0 bases, with 10 bases left in between. The CDR3 protein is CASNRDRSYEQYF. As DNA, the CDR3 is TGTGCCAGCAACAGGGACCGCTCCTACGAGCAGTACTTC.

V gene TRBV30 combines with J gene TRBJ1-1; 7 bases fit TRBD1. Germline assignment: CDR1 GTSNPN and CDR2 SVGIG (reference sequence). The CDR3 length is 13 residues. The V gene end was trimmed by 3 bases and the J gene end by 3 bases; junction bases not matched to a gene: 4. The CDR3 DNA reads as TGTGCCTGGAGGAGGGGGCAATACACTGAAGCTTTCTTT. It yields the protein CAWRRGQYTEAFF.

This clone has just a few counts. The V call is TRBV10-3, the J call TRBJ2-3; 9 nucleotides line up with TRBD1. The CDR3 is made up of 14 amino acids. The ends lost 6 bases at V and 6 bases at J; junction bases unmatched: 7. Germline values: CDR1 ENHRY, CDR2 SYGVKD. CDR3 in amino acids: CAIRGTGKGDTQYF. CDR3 sequence (DNA): TGTGCCATCAGAGGGACAGGGAAAGGGGATACGCAGTATTTT.

The chain combines TRBV28 with TRBJ2-5; 10 bases are shared with TRBD2. The germline gives CDR1 MDHEN, CDR2 SYDVKM. The CDR3 is 15 residues long. The V segment lost 6 bases and the J segment 2 bases; nucleotides outside the gene matches: 6. CDR3 bases: TGTGCCAGCAGCGTAGCGGGAGGACGTCAAGAGACCCAGTACTTC. Amino acids: CASSVAGGRQETQYF.

This rearrangement joins TRBV5-1 to TRBJ1-2, with 7 positions matching TRBD1. The CDR3 has 14 amino acids. The J segment lost 8 bases and the V segment lost 2 bases, leaving 9 bases of the junction unmatched. Germline CDR1 and CDR2: SGHRS and YFSETQ. CDR3 nucleotide sequence: TGCGCCAGCAGCTTAAGACAGGGTGCTGGGGGCTACACCTTC. The encoded protein is CASSLRQGAGGYTF.

This clone was detected only once. The V and J genes are TRBV6-6 and TRBJ2-5, with D perhaps matching TRBD1 or TRBD2 (5 bases each). The germline CDR1 and CDR2 sequences are MNHNY and SVGAGI (reference sequence). Trimming left V 8 bases short and J 7 bases short, with 17 bases between. The CDR3 covers 13 residues. The CDR3 protein is CASRQGARVTQYF. The CDR3 DNA follows: TGTGCCAGCCGGCAGGGAGCAAGGGTGACCCAGTACTTC.

The rearrangement links TRBV4-2 to TRBJ1-2, with D unclear. The V end lost 7 bases, the J end lost 2 bases, and 17 bases lay between the germline ends. CDR1 and CDR2 from the germline V gene are LGHNA and YNFKEQ. The CDR3 is 15 amino acids. The CDR3 DNA reads TGTGCCAGCACCCGAGACGGATCGGCGAACTATGGCTACACCTTC. Translation gives CASTRDGSANYGYTF.